The 10 T cell receptor beta chains presented below share a single source sample, sequenced in a study of blood T cell repertoires in COVID-19. Sequencing was performed with immunoSEQ multiplex PCR; in TCRdb, only in-frame clones are kept and a portion is missing. This table has tens of thousands of clones, 80% to 90% appearing once. Sequencing input: peripheral blood. These receptors were taken from a human donor with active COVID-19. The donor label of this sample is uncertain.

This chain connects TRBV18 to TRBJ2-7, with a tentative D call TRBD2 (6 bases). Germline-derived CDR1 and CDR2 are KGHSH and LQKENI. V shed 4 bases and J shed 4 bases, with 14 bases lying between them. This CDR3 region has 14 residues. The CDR3 DNA sequence: TGTGCCAGCTCACTGGGGGGAGCCCTATACGAGCAGTACTTC. It yields the protein CASSLGGALYEQYF.

The rearrangement joins TRBV5-1 to TRBJ1-2; TRBD1 aligns across 7 bases. This CDR3 region has 13 residues. The ends lost 0 bases at V and 8 bases at J; junction bases unmatched: 4. Germline V gene lookup returns CDR1 SGHRS and CDR2 YFSETQ. The CDR3 spells CASSLGRGRGYTF. The CDR3 DNA reads as TGCGCCAGCAGCTTGGGTAGGGGGCGCGGCTACACCTTC. The full variable domain, completed using reference TRBV5-1 and TRBJ1-2, is KAGVTQTPRYLIKTRGQQVTLSCSPISGHRSVSWYQQTPGQGLQFLFEYFSETQRNKGNFPGRFSGRQFSNSRSEMNVSTLELGDSALYLCASSLGRGRGYTFGSGTRLTVV.

The chain joins TRBV5-6 to TRBJ2-1, with TRBD2 as a possible D gene (6 bases). V lost 0 bases to trimming and J lost 6 bases, with 7 bases between them. Germline values: CDR1 SGHDT, CDR2 YYEEEE. The CDR3 length is 13 residues. Here the CDR3 DNA reads TGTGCCAGCAGCTTGGGGGACTCCAATGAGCAGTTCTTC. It is translated as CASSLGDSNEQFF. Complete variable domain (other parts from reference TRBV5-6 and TRBJ2-1): DAGVTQSPTHLIKTRGQQVTLRCSPKSGHDTVSWYQQALGQGPQFIFQYYEEEERQRGNFPDRFSGHQFPNYSSELNVNALLLGDSALYLCASSLGDSNEQFFGPGTRLTVL.

The chain links TRBV7-6 to TRBJ2-1, with 11 positions matching TRBD2. The CDR3 has 19 residues. Trimming cost V 3 bases and J 7 bases; bases outside gene matches: 17. CDR1 SGHVS and CDR2 FNYEAQ come from the germline V gene. Here the CDR3 DNA reads TGTGCCAGCAGCTTTTCCCCTAGCGGGGGGAAAATAGCGTGGAATGAGCAGTTCTTC. This encodes CASSFSPSGGKIAWNEQFF.

This chain uses TRBV2 with TRBJ1-1, with 8 bases identical to TRBD1. The V segment lost 11 bases and the J segment 5 bases; nucleotides outside the gene matches: 4. The CDR3 length is 11 residues. Germline V gene data show CDR1 as SNHLY and CDR2 as FYNNEI. This CDR3 reads CAGDRGTEAFF. As DNA, the CDR3 is TGTGCCGGAGACAGGGGTACTGAAGCTTTCTTT.

The V and J genes are TRBV29-1 and TRBJ2-3; the match to TRBD1 covers 7 bases. Germline V gene sequence: CDR1 SQVTM, CDR2 ANQGSEA. Losses at the gene ends were 6 bases for V and 2 bases for J; bases not matched to a gene: 8. This CDR3 contains 14 residues. The CDR3 DNA reads TGCAGCGTGGTTCCGGGACAGTCCACAGATACGCAGTATTTT. This gives the protein CSVVPGQSTDTQYF.

This clone was detected a few times. Sequence at one end of the junction differs from germline and may be a read error. The chain has TRBV7-2 and TRBJ2-4; 9 nucleotides align to TRBD2. Germline CDR1 and CDR2: SGHTA and FQGNSA. This CDR3 comprises 14 residues. The CDR3 loop is CASTLSGTSSIQYF. In DNA, the CDR3 is TGTGCCAGCACCTTATCCGGGACTAGCTCCATTCAGTACTTC.

This clone was seen a single time. The rearrangement joins TRBV18 to TRBJ2-1, with 9 bases lining up with TRBD1. V lost 5 bases and J lost 7; bases outside the gene matches: 6. Germline lookup yields CDR1 KGHSH and CDR2 LQKENI. The CDR3 is 14 residues long. The CDR3 sequence is CASSSGQGRNEQFF. DNA of the CDR3: TGTGCCAGCTCATCGGGACAGGGTAGGAATGAGCAGTTCTTC.

The chain carries TRBV6-5 and TRBJ2-5; possibly TRBD1 for D (6 bases). The V end lost 6 bases, the J end lost 4 bases, and 18 bases lay between the germline ends. The CDR3 runs 15 residues. Germline CDR1 and CDR2: MNHEY and SVGAGI. CDR3 in amino acids: CASSWDGQGGETQYF. The CDR3 bases are TGTGCCAGCAGCTGGGATGGGCAAGGGGGAGAGACCCAGTACTTC.

V and J are TRBV27 and TRBJ1-1, with D possibly TRBD1 on 5 matching bases. The CDR3 runs to 14 residues. Germline V lookup: CDR1 MNHEY, CDR2 SMNVEV (reference sequence). V shed 1 base and J shed 1 base, with 7 bases lying between them. The CDR3 region is CASSLLTANTEAFF. CDR3 nucleotides: TGTGCCAGCAGTTTATTGACAGCGAACACTGAAGCTTTCTTT.